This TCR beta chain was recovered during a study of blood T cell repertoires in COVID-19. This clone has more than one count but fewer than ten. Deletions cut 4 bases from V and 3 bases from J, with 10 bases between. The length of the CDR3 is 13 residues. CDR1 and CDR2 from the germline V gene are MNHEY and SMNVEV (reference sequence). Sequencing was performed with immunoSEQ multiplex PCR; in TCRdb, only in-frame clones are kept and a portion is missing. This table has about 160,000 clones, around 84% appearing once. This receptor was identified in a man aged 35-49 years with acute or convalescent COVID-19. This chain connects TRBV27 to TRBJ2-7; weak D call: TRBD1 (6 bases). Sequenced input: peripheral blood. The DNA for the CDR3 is TGTGCCAGCAGTTCAGGACAGAACTACGAGCAGTACTTC. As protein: CASSSGQNYEQYF.